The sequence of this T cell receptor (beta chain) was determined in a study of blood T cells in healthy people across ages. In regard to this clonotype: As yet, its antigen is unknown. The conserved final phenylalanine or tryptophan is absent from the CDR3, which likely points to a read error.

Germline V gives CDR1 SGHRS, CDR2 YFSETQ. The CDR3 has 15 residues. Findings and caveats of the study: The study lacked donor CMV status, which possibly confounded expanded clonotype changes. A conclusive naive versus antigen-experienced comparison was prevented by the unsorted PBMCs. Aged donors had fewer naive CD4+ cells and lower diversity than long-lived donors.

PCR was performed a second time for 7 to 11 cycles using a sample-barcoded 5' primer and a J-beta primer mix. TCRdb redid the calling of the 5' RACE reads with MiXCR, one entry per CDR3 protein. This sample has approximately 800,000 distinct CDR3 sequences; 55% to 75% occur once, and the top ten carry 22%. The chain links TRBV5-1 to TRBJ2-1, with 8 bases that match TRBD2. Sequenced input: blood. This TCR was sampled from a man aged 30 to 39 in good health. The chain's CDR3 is CTSSLGTSAYNEQFL. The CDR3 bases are TGCACCAGCAGCTTAGGGACTAGTGCCTACAATGAGCAGTTCTTA.